These 32 T cell receptor beta chains share one sample of origin, sequenced in a study of blood T cell repertoires in COVID-19. Repertoires were generated with immunoSEQ multiplex PCR, while TCRdb's copy carries only in-frame clones and drops some. The repertoire holds around 250,000 clones, with about nine tenths as singletons. Sequencing input: peripheral blood. These receptors were collected from a woman aged 40 to 55 who had recovered from COVID-19.

The chain joins TRBV30 to TRBJ1-2, with TRBD1 as a possible D gene (5 bases). CDR1 GTSNPN and CDR2 SVGIG come from the germline V gene (reference sequence). The CDR3 covers 12 residues. The germline V and J ends were trimmed by 4 bases and 4 bases, with 10 bases remaining between them. The CDR3 region has the DNA TGTGCCTGGAATGGGGGGGTCTATGGCTACACCTTC. Translating it yields CAWNGGVYGYTF.

The rearrangement joins TRBV3-1 (or the pseudogene TRBV3-2) to TRBJ1-2; 7 positions agree with TRBD1. The CDR3 consists of 13 residues. Germline trimming cut 7 bases from V and 4 bases from J; bases unmatched to any gene: 6. The germline CDR1 and CDR2 sequences are LGHDT and YNNKEL (reference sequence). The CDR3 DNA reads as TGTGCCAGCACCCGATGGGACAGCTATGGCTACACCTTC. Translating gives CASTRWDSYGYTF.

The CDR3 protein is CASSPRALAGVTNTGELFF. In nucleotides, the CDR3 is TGTGCCAGCTCACCCCGAGCGCTAGCGGGAGTTACGAACACCGGGGAGCTGTTTTTT. The V and J genes are TRBV18 and TRBJ2-2; 10 bases map to TRBD2. V trimming: 3 bases; J trimming: 0 bases; junction bases outside the gene matches: 10. This CDR3 has 19 amino acids. CDR1 KGHSH and CDR2 LQKENI come from the germline V gene.

This clone was observed a single time. This chain uses TRBV25-1 with TRBJ1-4; 7 bases match TRBD1. This CDR3 spans 15 amino acids. Germline V gives CDR1 MGHDK, CDR2 SYGVNS. V lost 5 bases to trimming and J lost 5 bases; unmatched junction nucleotides: 8. The DNA for the CDR3 is TGTGCCAGCAGTAAGAGGACAGGATTAAATGAAAAACTGTTTTTT. It yields the protein CASSKRTGLNEKLFF.

V and J are TRBV27 and TRBJ1-5; D perhaps matches TRBD1 (6 bases). Trimming removed 5 bases at V and 4 bases at J, with 15 bases between. Germline CDR1 and CDR2: MNHEY and SMNVEV (reference sequence). CDR3 size: 15 residues. The CDR3 sequence: CASSIRGGRNQPQHF. Here the CDR3 DNA reads TGTGCCAGCAGTATTAGGGGGGGTCGGAATCAGCCCCAGCATTTT.

The chain joins TRBV3-1 (or the pseudogene TRBV3-2) to TRBJ2-1, with 9 nucleotides matching TRBD2. The junction had 3 bases not matched to a gene; V was cut back by 4 bases and J by 2 bases. From germline, CDR1 is LGHDT and CDR2 YNNKEL (reference sequence). The CDR3 has 15 residues. The CDR3 loop reads CASSPTSGAYNEQFF. DNA of the CDR3: TGTGCCAGCAGCCCGACTAGCGGTGCCTACAATGAGCAGTTCTTC.

The V gene is TRBV3-1 (or the pseudogene TRBV3-2), the J gene TRBJ1-4; no clear D. CDR3 length equals 15 residues. Germline loops: CDR1 LGHDT, CDR2 YNNKEL (reference sequence). Trimming cost V 1 base and J 4 bases, with 10 bases left between them. DNA of the CDR3: TGTGCCAGCAGCCAAGCGGGAAGGATTAATGAAAAACTGTTTTTT. This sequence encodes CASSQAGRINEKLFF.

In this sample, this clone turned up a few times. The chain is built from TRBV20-1 and TRBJ2-7; D not certain. The V gene lost 5 bases and the J gene lost 3 bases, with 8 bases spanning the gap. The CDR3 contains 11 residues. From germline, CDR1 is DFQATT and CDR2 SNEGSKA (reference sequence). The CDR3 spells CSAPDNYEQYF. Written as DNA, the CDR3 is TGCAGTGCTCCTGACAACTACGAGCAGTACTTC.

The chain employs TRBV27 and TRBJ2-3, with a weak D call TRBD2 (5 bases). Germline CDR1 is MNHEY and CDR2 is SMNVEV (reference sequence). This CDR3 is 14 amino acids long. V was pared by 0 bases and J by 6 bases, with 10 bases between. CDR3: CASSLSSLADTQYF. Written as DNA, the CDR3 is TGTGCCAGCAGTTTATCGTCGCTAGCCGATACGCAGTATTTT.

The chain links TRBV27 to TRBJ2-1; TRBD1 agrees at 9 bases. Germline CDR1 reads MNHEY; CDR2 reads SMNVEV (reference sequence). Trimming at V came to 4 bases and at J to 7 bases, leaving 8 bases not matched to a gene. The CDR3 spans 15 residues. The CDR3 coding sequence is TGTGCCAGCAGTTCCTGGACAGGGGTGGGTAATGAGCAGTTCTTC. It yields the protein CASSSWTGVGNEQFF.

There are a few counts of this clone. This chain uses TRBV5-3 with TRBJ2-2; tentative D call: TRBD2 (6 bases). TRBV5-3 is classed as an ORF, of uncertain function. Deletions cut 4 bases from V and 9 bases from J, with 16 bases between. This CDR3 is built from 14 residues. CDR3 in amino acids: CARSDRGESRELFF. The CDR3 DNA reads TGTGCCAGAAGCGATCGCGGGGAATCCCGGGAGCTGTTTTTT.

V usage is TRBV19 and J usage is TRBJ1-4; the D is unclear. CDR1 and CDR2 from the germline V gene are LNHDA and SQIVND (reference sequence). CDR3 length equals 15 residues. V was clipped by 4 bases and J by 0 bases, with 9 bases between them. CDR3 coding DNA: TGTGCCAGTAGTAGGCTGGCGGCAACTAATGAAAAACTGTTTTTT. Amino acids: CASSRLAATNEKLFF.

The CDR3 loop is CSLTVNTEAFF. The CDR3 bases are TGCAGTTTAACTGTGAACACTGAAGCTTTCTTT. V usage is TRBV20-1 and J usage is TRBJ1-1; no clear D gene. CDR1 and CDR2 from the germline V gene are DFQATT and SNEGSKA (reference sequence). This CDR3 region has 11 residues. The V end lost 8 bases, the J end lost 0 bases, and 7 bases lay between the germline ends.

DNA of the CDR3: TGTGCCAGTAGTCCCCAGGGAGCTAGCGCGGGTGAGCAGTTCTTC. It translates to CASSPQGASAGEQFF. J is TRBJ2-1 and V is TRBV19; a weak D match, TRBD2 (6 bases). CDR1 is LNHDA, CDR2 SQIVND, per germline (reference sequence). V was clipped by 5 bases and J by 9 bases, with 20 bases between them. The CDR3 has 15 amino acids.

The gene calls are TRBV6-1 and TRBJ1-5; 9 bases are shared with TRBD1. There are 17 residues in the CDR3. The trim removed 2 bases at V and 4 bases at J, leaving 9 bases unmatched. Germline V gene data show CDR1 as MNHNS and CDR2 as SASEGT. The CDR3 loop reads CASSERRGQGTNQPQHF. The CDR3 region has the DNA TGTGCCAGCAGTGAAAGGAGGGGACAGGGTACAAATCAGCCCCAGCATTTT.

The V call is TRBV18, the J call TRBJ1-2; a possible D gene is TRBD1 (5 bases). The length of the CDR3 is 15 residues. Germline CDR1 and CDR2: KGHSH and LQKENI. With 5 bases removed from V and 4 bases from J, the gap between germline ends came to 17 bases. CDR3 sequence: CASSTDSPTSYGYTF. As DNA, the CDR3 is TGTGCCAGCTCAACAGACAGCCCTACGTCCTATGGCTACACCTTC.

V and J are TRBV10-3 and TRBJ2-1; D perhaps matches TRBD1 (5 bases). The CDR3 has 15 residues. Germline V gives CDR1 ENHRY, CDR2 SYGVKD. Trimming stripped 4 bases from V and 2 bases from J, with 12 bases between. The CDR3 loop is CAISVGQDTYNEQFF. For the CDR3, the DNA is TGTGCCATCAGTGTAGGGCAGGACACCTACAATGAGCAGTTCTTC.

V and J are TRBV9 and TRBJ2-2; 9 bases are shared with TRBD1. The CDR3 sequence is 15 residues long. The V gene's germline CDR1 is SGDLS and CDR2 YYNGEE. Losses at the gene ends were 2 bases for V and 3 bases for J; bases not matched to a gene: 2. CDR3 nucleotides: TGTGCCAGCAGCGTTCGGGACAGGGACACCGGGGAGCTGTTTTTT. As protein: CASSVRDRDTGELFF.

J is TRBJ2-1 and V is TRBV5-8, with a tentative D call TRBD2 (5 bases). This CDR3 spans 16 amino acids. Trimming removed 4 bases from V and 1 base from J, with 15 bases in between. In germline, CDR1 is SGHTS, CDR2 YDEGEE. CDR3 bases: TGTGCCAGCAGCAATGCGAAGGACTGGTCCTACAATGAGCAGTTCTTC. Translating gives CASSNAKDWSYNEQFF.

The CDR3 DNA is TGTGCCAGTAGTATACGGAGGCTGGGTGGACCCAATCAGCCCCAGCATTTT. It encodes CASSIRRLGGPNQPQHF. The chain is built from TRBV19 and TRBJ1-5; D not certain. This CDR3 comprises 17 residues. V was trimmed by 2 bases and J by 3 bases, leaving 17 bases between them. CDR1 is LNHDA and CDR2 is SQIVND in the germline V gene (reference sequence).

This chain uses TRBV6-5 with TRBJ2-1; 9 bases are shared with TRBD2. CDR1 MNHEY and CDR2 SVGAGI come from the germline V gene. There are 15 residues in the CDR3. Unmatched junction bases numbered 11, after V lost 5 bases and J lost 9 bases. The DNA of the CDR3 is TGTGCCAGCAGTAGCCCGGCGGGAGGGCGACGTGAGCAGTTCTTC. It codes for CASSSPAGGRREQFF.

This rearrangement joins TRBV28 to TRBJ2-7, with TRBD2 matching over 10 bases. This CDR3 spans 17 amino acids. The ends lost 3 bases at V and 3 bases at J; junction bases unmatched: 11. From germline, CDR1 is MDHEN and CDR2 SYDVKM. The DNA for the CDR3 is TGTGCCAGCAGTTTTGGGCTAGGGACTAGCGAGTACTACGAGCAGTACTTC. This sequence encodes CASSFGLGTSEYYEQYF.

CDR3 sequence (DNA): TGTGCCAGCAGTCAATGGACTCCCCTGGAACGGTACTTC. It yields the protein CASSQWTPLERYF. The gene calls are TRBV6-1 and TRBJ2-7; weak D call: TRBD2 (5 bases). The CDR3 has 13 amino acids. Trimming took off 5 bases at V and 12 bases at J, with 20 bases between the two ends. Germline CDR1 and CDR2: MNHNS and SASEGT.

As regards this clone: At the DNA level, this CDR3 is encoded by other sequences in the same sample as well. V is TRBV5-1 and J is TRBJ1-2, with D perhaps TRBD1 (6 bases). There are 13 residues in the CDR3. The V gene lost 0 bases and the J gene lost 6 bases, with 9 bases spanning the gap. Per the germline V gene, CDR1 is SGHRS and CDR2 is YFSETQ. CDR3 protein: CASSLEQGNGYTF. CDR3 in DNA: TGCGCCAGCAGCTTGGAACAGGGAAATGGCTACACCTTC.

This sequence joins TRBV30 and TRBJ2-7; 8 nucleotides agree with TRBD2. The CDR3 length is 15 residues. Losses at the gene ends were 2 bases for V and 4 bases for J; bases not matched to a gene: 10. Germline V CDR1 and CDR2: GTSNPN, SVGIG (reference sequence). The CDR3 sequence is CAWSPISGRGYEQYF. CDR3 coding DNA: TGTGCCTGGAGTCCTATAAGCGGGAGAGGTTACGAGCAGTACTTC.

Only one count was recorded for this clone. J is TRBJ2-3 and V is TRBV5-1; a possible D gene is TRBD1 (6 bases). The V gene's germline CDR1 is SGHRS and CDR2 YFSETQ. Trimming took off 0 bases at V and 2 bases at J, with 7 bases between the two ends. The CDR3 length is 14 residues. The CDR3 DNA reads as TGCGCCAGCAGCTTGGGGACAGTCACAGATACGCAGTATTTT. Protein sequence: CASSLGTVTDTQYF. The full variable domain, in which reference TRBV5-1 and TRBJ2-3 provide the parts outside the CDR3, is KAGVTQTPRYLIKTRGQQVTLSCSPISGHRSVSWYQQTPGQGLQFLFEYFSETQRNKGNFPGRFSGRQFSNSRSEMNVSTLELGDSALYLCASSLGTVTDTQYFGPGTRLTVL.

This clone was found a few times. The DNA is omitted, as the CDR3 cannot be located on it reliably, and the CDR3 follows TCRdb's listing. CDR3 sequence: CASSFLETGDSPLHF. V and J are TRBV27 and TRBJ1-6; TRBD1 is the table's D call and was not checked against the DNA. Including both end residues, the CDR3 is 15 amino acids long. The V gene's germline CDR1 is MNHEY and CDR2 SMNVEV (reference sequence).

This clone has only one observation. This chain links TRBV24-1 with TRBJ1-4, with D possibly matching TRBD1 (5 bases). Germline V gene sequence: CDR1 KGHDR, CDR2 SFDVKD. Trimming left V 2 bases short and J 1 base short, with 10 bases between. The CDR3 runs to 16 residues. The CDR3 nucleotides are TGTGCCACCAGTGATTCCCGACAGTTAACTAATGAAAAACTGTTTTTT. Translation gives CATSDSRQLTNEKLFF.

This rearrangement joins TRBV14 to TRBJ2-7; 9 positions match TRBD1. Germline CDR1 and CDR2: SGHDN and FVKESK. This CDR3 has 14 residues. The V segment lost 6 bases and the J segment 0 bases; nucleotides outside the gene matches: 3. CDR3 in amino acids: CASRGTGLSYEQYF. Written as DNA, the CDR3 is TGTGCCAGCAGAGGGACAGGGCTCTCCTACGAGCAGTACTTC. The full variable domain, rest sourced from reference TRBV14 and TRBJ2-7, is EAGVTQFPSHSVIEKGQTVTLRCDPISGHDNLYWYRRVMGKEIKFLLHFVKESKQDESGMPNNRFLAERTGGTYSTLKVQPAELEDSGVYFCASRGTGLSYEQYFGPGTRLTVT.

This clone has only a few counts. The gene calls are TRBV7-9 and TRBJ2-3; D is perhaps TRBD1 (6 bases). Germline V lookup: CDR1 SEHNR, CDR2 FQNEAQ (reference sequence). V was pared by 7 bases and J by 2 bases, with 13 bases between. This CDR3 is built from 14 residues. The CDR3 bases are TGTGCCAGCACCCGGACAGCGTTCACAGATACGCAGTATTTT. Amino acid sequence: CASTRTAFTDTQYF.

This chain connects TRBV6-4 to TRBJ2-1; the match to TRBD2 covers 12 bases. This CDR3 has 15 amino acids. Germline CDR1 reads MRHNA; CDR2 reads SNTAGT. V trimming: 5 bases; J trimming: 5 bases; junction bases outside the gene matches: 4. CDR3 sequence (DNA): TGTGCCAGCAGTTCGACTAGCGGGAGCAACAATGAGCAGTTCTTC. Translated: CASSSTSGSNNEQFF.

Concerning this clone itself: Other DNA sequences from this sample encode an identical CDR3 as well. The chain employs TRBV5-1 and TRBJ2-3; 8 bases agree with TRBD2. V shed 4 bases and J 0 bases; nucleotides not matched to a gene: 4. The CDR3 spans 15 residues. From germline, CDR1 is SGHRS and CDR2 YFSETQ. CDR3 residues: CASSTLAGSTDTQYF. The CDR3 nucleotides are TGCGCCAGCAGCACCTTAGCGGGAAGCACAGATACGCAGTATTTT.